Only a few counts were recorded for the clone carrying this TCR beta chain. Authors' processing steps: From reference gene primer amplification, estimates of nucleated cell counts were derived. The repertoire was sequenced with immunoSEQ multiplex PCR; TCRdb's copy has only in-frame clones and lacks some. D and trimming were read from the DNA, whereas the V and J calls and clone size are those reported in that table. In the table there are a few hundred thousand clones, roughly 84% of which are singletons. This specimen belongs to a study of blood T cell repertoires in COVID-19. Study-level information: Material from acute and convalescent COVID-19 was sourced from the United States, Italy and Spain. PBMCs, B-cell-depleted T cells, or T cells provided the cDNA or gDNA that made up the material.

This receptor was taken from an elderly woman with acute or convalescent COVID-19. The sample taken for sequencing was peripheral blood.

The chain's CDR3 is CASSSRQQGYNEQFF. The CDR3, as DNA: TGCGCCAGCAGCTCTCGGCAGCAGGGTTACAATGAGCAGTTCTTC. The chain is built from TRBV5-1 and TRBJ2-1, with D possibly matching TRBD1 (5 bases). Germline CDR1 and CDR2: SGHRS and YFSETQ. This CDR3 region has 15 residues. V was cut by 3 bases and J by 4 bases, with 14 bases left in between.